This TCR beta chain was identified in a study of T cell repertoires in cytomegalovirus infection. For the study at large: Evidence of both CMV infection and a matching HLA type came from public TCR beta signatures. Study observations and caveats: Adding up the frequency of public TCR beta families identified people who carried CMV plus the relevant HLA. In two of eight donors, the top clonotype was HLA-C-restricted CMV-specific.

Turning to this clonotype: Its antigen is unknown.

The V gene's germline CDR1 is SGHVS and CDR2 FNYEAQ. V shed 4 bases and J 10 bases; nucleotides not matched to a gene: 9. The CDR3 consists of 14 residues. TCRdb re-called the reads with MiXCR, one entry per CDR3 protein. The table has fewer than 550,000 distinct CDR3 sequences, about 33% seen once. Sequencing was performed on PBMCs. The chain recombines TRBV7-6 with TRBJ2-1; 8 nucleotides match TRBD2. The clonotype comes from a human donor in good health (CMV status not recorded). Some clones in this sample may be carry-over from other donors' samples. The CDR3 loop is CASSSWSSGGEQFF. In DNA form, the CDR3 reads TGTGCCAGCAGCTCCTGGAGCAGCGGGGGAGAGCAGTTCTTC.